This T cell receptor beta chain was sequenced in a study of control samples from healthy donors and cancer patients. Clones were read by immunoSEQ multiplex PCR, and TCRdb kept only the in-frame ones, dropping some. The sample consists of approximately 88,000 clones, approximately 93% of them appearing once. The CDR3 covers 16 residues. The V and J ends lost 5 bases and 0 bases respectively, with 15 bases between them. Germline CDR1 is SGHRS and CDR2 is YFSETQ. This receptor was identified in a woman under 40 in good health. The specimen sequenced was blood. This sequence joins TRBV5-1 and TRBJ1-3; the D gene is possibly TRBD1 (6 bases). The chain's CDR3 is CASRPQTGISGNTIYF. The CDR3 DNA follows: TGCGCCAGCAGACCCCAAACAGGGATCTCTGGAAACACCATATATTTT.